This is a list of T cell receptor beta chains from one sample in a study of T cell responses to AZD1222 COVID-19 vaccine. Generated by immunoSEQ multiplex PCR, the TCRdb table keeps only in-frame clones and is missing some. The sample records approximately 180,000 clones, approximately 91% being singletons. The specimen comprised peripheral blood, sampled on day 0 of AZD1222 vaccination. These receptors all stem from an adult in good health. CDR3s include the opening cysteine and the closing phenylalanine or tryptophan. A D gene is named only where the DNA matches it firmly. The size field is filled for only some rows; it gives once, few, many or a size class.

clone size	V gene	D gene	J gene	CDR3 protein	CDR3 DNA
.	TRBV7-9	.	TRBJ2-6	CASSPGHSSGANVLTF	TGTGCCAGCAGCCCCGGACACAGCTCTGGGGCCAACGTCCTGACTTTC
few	TRBV7-2	.	TRBJ1-6	CASSLFGYNSPLHF	TGTGCCAGCAGCTTGTTTGGCTATAATTCACCCCTCCACTTT
.	TRBV9	TRBD1	TRBJ1-6	CASSGPGTGNSPLHF	TGTGCCAGCAGCGGGCCCGGGACAGGGAACTCACCCCTCCACTTT
.	TRBV30	.	TRBJ1-2	CAWSKGPGGYTF	TGTGCCTGGAGTAAGGGTCCGGGTGGCTACACCTTC
once	TRBV28	.	TRBJ2-2	CASSPGKGWTGELFF	TGTGCCAGCAGCCCGGGGAAGGGATGGACCGGGGAGCTGTTTTTT
.	TRBV10-3	.	TRBJ1-3	CAISERGNTIYF	TGTGCCATCAGTGAAAGGGGAAACACCATATATTTT
once	TRBV18	TRBD2	TRBJ2-3	CASSKVAGATDTQYF	TGTGCCAGCTCAAAGGTAGCGGGGGCCACAGATACGCAGTATTTT
.	TRBV5-1	.	TRBJ1-4	CASSSGDPRGNEKLFF	TGCGCCAGCAGCTCGGGAGATCCACGGGGTAATGAAAAACTGTTTTTT
.	TRBV27	.	TRBJ1-2	CASALSSISGTLGYTF	TGTGCCAGCGCCTTATCGTCGATTAGCGGTACTCTTGGCTACACCTTC
.	TRBV11-2	.	TRBJ1-4	CASSGRGESEKLFF	TGTGCCAGCAGCGGCAGGGGTGAGAGTGAAAAACTGTTTTTT
few	TRBV5-8	.	TRBJ1-1	CASSLRARRVNTEAFF	TGTGCCAGCAGCTTGAGGGCGAGAAGGGTGAACACTGAAGCTTTCTTT
.	TRBV5-1	.	TRBJ2-1	CASSLGRMGSYNEQFF	TGCGCCAGCAGCTTGGGACGGATGGGCTCCTACAATGAGCAGTTCTTC
.	TRBV19	TRBD1	TRBJ1-5	CASSMGGGNSNQPQHF	TGTGCCAGTAGTATGGGAGGGGGCAATAGCAATCAGCCCCAGCATTTT
once	TRBV6-1	.	TRBJ1-6	CASSEWGNYNSPLHF	TGTGCCAGCAGTGAATGGGGGAATTATAATTCACCCCTCCACTTT
many	TRBV7-8	.	TRBJ2-7	CASSPRDGTYEQYF	TGTGCCAGCAGCCCTAGGGACGGAACCTACGAGCAGTACTTC
.	TRBV27	TRBD2	TRBJ2-5	CASSVIAGLKTQYF	TGTGCCAGCAGTGTTATAGCGGGACTTAAGACCCAGTACTTC
.	TRBV5-1	.	TRBJ1-2	CASSPQWAQYGYTF	TGCGCCAGCAGCCCGCAGTGGGCTCAGTATGGCTACACCTTC
.	TRBV7-2	.	TRBJ2-6	CASSLAGANVLTF	TGTGCCAGCAGCTTAGCTGGGGCCAACGTCCTGACTTTC
.	TRBV10-2	TRBD1	TRBJ1-1	CASRDTRRDRNTEAFF	TGCGCCAGCAGGGACACGAGACGGGACAGAAACACTGAAGCTTTCTTT
.	TRBV27	.	TRBJ1-5	CASSLFYRDNQPQHF	TGTGCCAGCAGTTTATTTTACAGGGACAATCAGCCCCAGCATTTT
.	TRBV5-6	.	TRBJ2-5	CASTLGETQYF	TGTGCCAGCACCTTAGGGGAGACCCAGTACTTC
.	TRBV6-5	TRBD1	TRBJ1-3	CASRTGTGRNTIYF	TGTGCCAGCAGGACCGGGACAGGGAGGAACACCATATATTTT
.	TRBV6-2/TRBV6-3	.	TRBJ2-7	CASTYRRSEQYF	TGTGCCAGCACTTACCGGCGGAGCGAGCAGTACTTC
.	TRBV6-5	TRBD1	TRBJ1-1	CASSYSIQGGTEAFF	TGTGCCAGCAGTTACTCGATACAGGGGGGCACTGAAGCTTTCTTT